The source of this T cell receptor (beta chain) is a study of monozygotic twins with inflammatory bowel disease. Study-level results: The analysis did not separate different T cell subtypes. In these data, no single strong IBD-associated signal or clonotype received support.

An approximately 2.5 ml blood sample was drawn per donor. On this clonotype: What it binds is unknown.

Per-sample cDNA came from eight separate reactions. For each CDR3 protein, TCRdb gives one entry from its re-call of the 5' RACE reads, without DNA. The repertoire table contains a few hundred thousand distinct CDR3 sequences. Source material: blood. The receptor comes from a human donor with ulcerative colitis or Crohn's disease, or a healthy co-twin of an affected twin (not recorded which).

CDR3 residues: CASSFRNGAGLGYTF. The V gene is TRBV12-3 or TRBV12-4, the J gene TRBJ1-2; there is no DNA to check the TCRdb D call of TRBD1. CDR3 size: 15 residues.